Below are 9 T cell receptor beta chains sequenced from a single sample in a study of post-analysis software for immune sequencing data. These TCRs' antigens remain unknown. Study-wide results and limits: Patients had higher frequencies than controls of five TRBV segments, including TRBV5-6, TRBV5-1 and TRBV20-1.

Unique molecular identifiers were present in the TCR beta cDNA libraries. In TCRdb, the PCR reads were re-called with MiXCR into one record per CDR3 protein. The repertoire holds hundreds of thousands of distinct CDR3 sequences, with approximately 57% as singletons. The sequenced sample consisted of blood. These receptors came from a girl between 10 and 17 years old with multiple sclerosis.

In this sample, this clonotype turned up a few times. The CDR3 spells CASSLGQGSPLHF. The CDR3 DNA follows: TGTGCCAGCAGTCTGGGACAGGGGTCACCCCTCCACTTT. The chain recombines TRBV12-3 or TRBV12-4 with TRBJ1-6; 10 positions agree with TRBD1. This CDR3 comprises 13 residues. J lost 10 bases, V lost 5 bases, and 2 bases had no gene match.

The rearrangement joins TRBV20-1 to TRBJ2-7; 12 positions match TRBD2. Germline CDR1 DFQATT, CDR2 SNEGSKA (reference sequence). This CDR3 has 18 amino acids. The J segment lost 1 base and the V segment lost 0 bases, leaving 10 bases of the junction unmatched. The CDR3 loop reads CSARDASGRANPSYEQYF. The CDR3 DNA reads as TGCAGTGCTAGAGATGCTAGCGGGAGGGCCAATCCATCCTACGAGCAGTACTTC.

The V call is TRBV24-1, the J call TRBJ2-7; D ambiguous. V was pared by 5 bases and J by 7 bases, with 8 bases between. The CDR3 consists of 11 residues. Germline V CDR1 and CDR2: KGHDR, SFDVKD. The CDR3 here is CATSGGDEQYF. Written as DNA, the CDR3 is TGTGCCACCAGTGGCGGAGATGAGCAGTACTTC.

This clonotype showed up just once. The V and J genes are TRBV7-9 and TRBJ2-7, with 9 bases matching TRBD1. CDR3 size: 16 residues. The V and J ends lost 1 base and 2 bases, in that order; junction bases with no gene match: 6. Germline loops: CDR1 SEHNR, CDR2 FQNEAQ (reference sequence). CDR3 sequence: CASSLGGGTGTYEQYF. The DNA of the CDR3 is TGTGCCAGCAGCTTAGGGGGGGGGACAGGGACCTACGAGCAGTACTTC.

The rearrangement uses TRBV11-2 and TRBJ2-7; TRBD1 might be the D (6 bases). Germline V gives CDR1 SGHAT, CDR2 FQNNGV. The CDR3 sequence is 17 residues long. V was shortened by 0 bases and J by 2 bases, with 17 bases between the two germline ends. The CDR3 is CASSLDSGTPSTYEQYF. The CDR3 nucleotides are TGTGCCAGCAGCTTAGACTCCGGGACACCCTCAACCTACGAGCAGTACTTC.

This sequence joins TRBV20-1 and TRBJ2-3, with D possibly matching TRBD2 (5 bases). Trimming stripped 2 bases from V and 12 bases from J, with 18 bases between. The CDR3 extends over 13 amino acids. CDR1 is DFQATT and CDR2 is SNEGSKA in the germline V gene (reference sequence). DNA of the CDR3: TGCAGTGCTAGATCCACGGGGTCCCCGCTTCAGTATTTT. Translated, it gives CSARSTGSPLQYF.

V is TRBV3-1 and J is TRBJ1-2; D may be TRBD1 (5 bases). CDR1 and CDR2 from the germline V gene are LGHDT and YNNKEL (reference sequence). The CDR3 is 13 residues long. V was shortened by 8 bases and J by 4 bases, with 14 bases between the two germline ends. The CDR3 region is CASRSVGGYGYTF. The CDR3 region has the DNA TGTGCCAGCCGCTCGGTGGGGGGCTATGGCTACACCTTC.

The V and J genes are TRBV3-1 and TRBJ2-5; no reliable D call. Germline CDR1 and CDR2: LGHDT and YNNKEL (reference sequence). Trimming stripped 1 base from V and 4 bases from J, with 10 bases between. The CDR3 runs to 14 residues. CDR3 in DNA: TGTGCCAGCAGCCAAGGACGTACCAGAGAGACCCAGTACTTC. As protein: CASSQGRTRETQYF.

This clonotype was seen only a few times. V is TRBV27 and J is TRBJ2-1; a possible D gene is TRBD1 (5 bases). Looked up from germline, CDR1 is MNHEY and CDR2 is SMNVEV (reference sequence). With 2 bases removed from V and 6 bases from J, the gap between germline ends came to 14 bases. CDR3 length: 15 residues. CDR3 nucleotides: TGTGCCAGCAGTTTAGGGGCGATCCGCGGCAATGAGCAGTTCTTC. Amino acid sequence: CASSLGAIRGNEQFF.